This T cell receptor beta chain was identified in a study of cytomegalovirus exposure and HLA in healthy donors. About the research overall: Assignment to the Caucasian-associated ancestry cluster applied to about 80% of the approximately 360 genotyped donors.

The PCR was carried out with 60 Vbeta primers and 13 Jbeta primers. Measured with immunoSEQ multiplex PCR; TCRdb has only the in-frame clones, and not every one. The profile covers over 120,000 clones, with around 82% appearing a single time and roughly 2.4% taken by the ten largest. Trimming took 4 bases from V and 4 from J, leaving 23 bases between them. The germline CDR1 and CDR2 sequences are SGHRS and YFSETQ. The CDR3 extends over 17 amino acids. Overall study results and limits: Across HLA loci, a later analysis found differing TCR association rates, with DRB1 most and HLA-C fewest. High specificity and sensitivity for cytomegalovirus status were reported for the classifier. TCR beta sequences reportedly predicted most subjects' HLA-A and HLA-B alleles accurately.

As concerns this clone: Its antigen is still unknown.

Sequenced sample: PBMCs. The chain is built from TRBV5-1 and TRBJ1-2; D is uncertain. This TCR was recovered from a woman between 18 and 29 years old in good health and CMV-seropositive. The CDR3 is CASSAPEQSVSSYGYTF. CDR3 coding DNA: TGCGCCAGCAGCGCTCCGGAGCAGTCAGTCAGTAGCTATGGCTACACCTTC.